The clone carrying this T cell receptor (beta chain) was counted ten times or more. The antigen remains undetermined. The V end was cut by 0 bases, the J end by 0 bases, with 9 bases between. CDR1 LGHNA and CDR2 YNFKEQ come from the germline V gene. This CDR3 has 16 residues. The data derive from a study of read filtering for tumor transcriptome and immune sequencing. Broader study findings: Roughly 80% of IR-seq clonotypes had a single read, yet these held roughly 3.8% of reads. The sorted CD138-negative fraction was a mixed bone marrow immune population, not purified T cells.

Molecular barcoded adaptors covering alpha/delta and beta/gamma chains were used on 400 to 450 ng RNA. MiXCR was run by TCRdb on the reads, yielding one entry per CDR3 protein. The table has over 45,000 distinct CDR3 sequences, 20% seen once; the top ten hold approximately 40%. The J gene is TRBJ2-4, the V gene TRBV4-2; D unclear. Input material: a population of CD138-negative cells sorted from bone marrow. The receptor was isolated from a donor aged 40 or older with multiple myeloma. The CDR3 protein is CASSQDRALAKNIQYF. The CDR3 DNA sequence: TGTGCCAGCAGCCAAGATAGGGCACTAGCCAAAAACATTCAGTACTTC.